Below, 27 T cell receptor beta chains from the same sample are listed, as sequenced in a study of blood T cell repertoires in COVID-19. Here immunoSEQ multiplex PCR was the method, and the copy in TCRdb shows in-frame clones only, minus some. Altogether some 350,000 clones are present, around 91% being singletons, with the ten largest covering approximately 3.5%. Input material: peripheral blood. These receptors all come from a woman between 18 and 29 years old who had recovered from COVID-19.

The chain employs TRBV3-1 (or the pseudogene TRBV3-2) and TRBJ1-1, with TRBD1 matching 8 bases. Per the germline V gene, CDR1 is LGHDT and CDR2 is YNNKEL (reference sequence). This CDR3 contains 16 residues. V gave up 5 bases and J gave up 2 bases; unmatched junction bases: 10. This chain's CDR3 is CASSARSGTGNTEAFF. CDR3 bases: TGTGCCAGCAGCGCGAGGTCCGGGACAGGAAACACTGAAGCTTTCTTT.

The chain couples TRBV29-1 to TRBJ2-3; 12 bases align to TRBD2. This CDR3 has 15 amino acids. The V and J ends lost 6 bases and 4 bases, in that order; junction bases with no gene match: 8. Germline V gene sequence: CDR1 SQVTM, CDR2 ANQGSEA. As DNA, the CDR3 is TGCAGCGTGGTTGGACTAGCGGGACCCTCAGATACGCAGTATTTT. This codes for CSVVGLAGPSDTQYF.

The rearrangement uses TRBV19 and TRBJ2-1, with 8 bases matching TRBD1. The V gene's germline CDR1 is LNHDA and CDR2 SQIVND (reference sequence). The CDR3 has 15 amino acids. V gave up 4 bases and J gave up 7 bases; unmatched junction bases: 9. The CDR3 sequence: CASSTYRQGKNEQFF. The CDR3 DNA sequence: TGTGCCAGTAGTACTTACCGACAGGGGAAGAATGAGCAGTTCTTC.

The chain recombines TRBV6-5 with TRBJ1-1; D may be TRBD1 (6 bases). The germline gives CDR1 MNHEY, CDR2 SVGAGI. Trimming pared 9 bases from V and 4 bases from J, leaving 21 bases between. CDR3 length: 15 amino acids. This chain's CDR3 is CASGQSVTLSTEAFF. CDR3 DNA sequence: TGTGCCAGTGGACAGTCGGTTACTTTGAGCACTGAAGCTTTCTTT.

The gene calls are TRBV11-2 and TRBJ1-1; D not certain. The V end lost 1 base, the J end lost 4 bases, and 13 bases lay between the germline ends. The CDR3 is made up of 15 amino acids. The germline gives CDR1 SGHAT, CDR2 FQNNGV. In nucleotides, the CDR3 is TGTGCCAGCAGCTTAGTTTTCGGAGCCCGCACTGAAGCTTTCTTT. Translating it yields CASSLVFGARTEAFF.

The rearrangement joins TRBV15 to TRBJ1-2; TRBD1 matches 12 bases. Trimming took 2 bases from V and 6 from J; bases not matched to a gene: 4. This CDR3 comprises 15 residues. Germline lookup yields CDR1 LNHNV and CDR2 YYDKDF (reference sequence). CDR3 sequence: CATSRRDRGRNGYTF. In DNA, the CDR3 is TGTGCCACCAGCAGACGGGACAGGGGGCGGAATGGCTACACCTTC.

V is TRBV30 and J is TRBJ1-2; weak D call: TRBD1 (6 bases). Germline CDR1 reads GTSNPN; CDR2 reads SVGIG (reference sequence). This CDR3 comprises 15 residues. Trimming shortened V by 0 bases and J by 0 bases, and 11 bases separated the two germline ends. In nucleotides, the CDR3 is TGTGCCTGGAGTGTAGGGACACCCACTAACTATGGCTACACCTTC. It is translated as CAWSVGTPTNYGYTF.

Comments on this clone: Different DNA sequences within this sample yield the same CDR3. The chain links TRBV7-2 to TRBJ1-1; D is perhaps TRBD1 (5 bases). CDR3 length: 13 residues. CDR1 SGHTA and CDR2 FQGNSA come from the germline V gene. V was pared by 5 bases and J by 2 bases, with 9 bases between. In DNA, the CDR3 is TGTGCCAGCAGCCGTCAGGGAAACACTGAAGCTTTCTTT. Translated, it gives CASSRQGNTEAFF.

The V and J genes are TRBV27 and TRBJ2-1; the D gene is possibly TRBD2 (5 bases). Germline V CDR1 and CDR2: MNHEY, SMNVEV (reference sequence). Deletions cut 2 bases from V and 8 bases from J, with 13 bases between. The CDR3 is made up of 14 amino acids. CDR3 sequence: CASSLAGPEYEQFF. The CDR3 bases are TGTGCCAGCAGTTTAGCGGGCCCAGAGTATGAGCAGTTCTTC.

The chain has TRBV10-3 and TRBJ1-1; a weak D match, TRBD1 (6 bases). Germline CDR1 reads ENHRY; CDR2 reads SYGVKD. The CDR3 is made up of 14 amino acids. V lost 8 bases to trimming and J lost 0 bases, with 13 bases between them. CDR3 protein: CAISPTGLNTEAFF. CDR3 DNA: TGTGCCATCTCCCCGACAGGTTTGAACACTGAAGCTTTCTTT.

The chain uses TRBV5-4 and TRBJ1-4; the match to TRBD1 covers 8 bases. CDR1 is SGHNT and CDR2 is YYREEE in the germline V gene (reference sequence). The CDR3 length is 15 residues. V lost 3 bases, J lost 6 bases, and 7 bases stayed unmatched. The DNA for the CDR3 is TGTGCCAGCAGCTACCTGACAGGGGTAGATGAAAAACTGTTTTTT. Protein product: CASSYLTGVDEKLFF.

The CDR3 nucleotides read TGTGCCAGCAGTACCGGGATCTCAGATACGCAGTATTTT. Its protein product is CASSTGISDTQYF. The chain joins TRBV2 to TRBJ2-3, with a weak D call TRBD2 (5 bases). V lost 5 bases, J lost 4 bases, and 10 bases lay in between. The CDR3 is 13 amino acids. Germline CDR1 is SNHLY and CDR2 is FYNNEI.

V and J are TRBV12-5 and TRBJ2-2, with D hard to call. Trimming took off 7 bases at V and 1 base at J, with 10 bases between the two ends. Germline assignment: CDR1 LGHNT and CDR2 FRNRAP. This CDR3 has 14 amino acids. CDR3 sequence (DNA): TGTGCTAGTGCCCTAACCGGGAACACCGGGGAGCTGTTTTTT. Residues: CASALTGNTGELFF.

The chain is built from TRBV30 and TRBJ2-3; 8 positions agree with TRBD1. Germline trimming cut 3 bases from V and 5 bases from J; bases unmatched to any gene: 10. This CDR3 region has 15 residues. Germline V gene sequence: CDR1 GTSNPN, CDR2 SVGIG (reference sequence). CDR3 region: CAWRRTGYTGDTQYF. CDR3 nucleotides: TGTGCCTGGAGAAGGACAGGGTACACGGGAGATACGCAGTATTTT.

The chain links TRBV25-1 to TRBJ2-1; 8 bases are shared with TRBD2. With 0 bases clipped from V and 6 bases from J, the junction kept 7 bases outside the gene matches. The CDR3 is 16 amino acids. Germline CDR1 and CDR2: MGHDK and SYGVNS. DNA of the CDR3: TGTGCCAGCAGTGAATACGGGGGACTAGGGTGCAATGAGCAGTTCTTC. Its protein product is CASSEYGGLGCNEQFF.

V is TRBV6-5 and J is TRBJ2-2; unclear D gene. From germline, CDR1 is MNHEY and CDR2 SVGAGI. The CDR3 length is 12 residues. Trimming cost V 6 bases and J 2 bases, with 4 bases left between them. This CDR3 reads CASSLNTGELFF. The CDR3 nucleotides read TGTGCCAGCAGCTTAAACACCGGGGAGCTGTTTTTT.

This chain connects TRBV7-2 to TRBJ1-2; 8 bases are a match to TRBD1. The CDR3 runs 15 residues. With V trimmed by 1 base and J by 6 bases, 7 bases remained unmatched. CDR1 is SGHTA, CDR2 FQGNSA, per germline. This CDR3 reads CASSLEVTGADGYTF. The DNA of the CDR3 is TGTGCCAGCAGCTTAGAGGTGACAGGGGCTGATGGCTACACCTTC.

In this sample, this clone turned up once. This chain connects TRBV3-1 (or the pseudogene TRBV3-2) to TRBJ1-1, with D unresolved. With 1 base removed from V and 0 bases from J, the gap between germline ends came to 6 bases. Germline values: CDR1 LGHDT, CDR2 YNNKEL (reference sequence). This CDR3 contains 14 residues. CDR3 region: CASSQAGMNTEAFF. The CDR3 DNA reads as TGTGCCAGCAGCCAAGCTGGCATGAACACTGAAGCTTTCTTT.

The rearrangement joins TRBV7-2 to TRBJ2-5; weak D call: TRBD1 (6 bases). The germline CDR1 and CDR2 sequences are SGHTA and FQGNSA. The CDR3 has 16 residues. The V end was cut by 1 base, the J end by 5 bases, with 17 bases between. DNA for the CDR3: TGTGCCAGCAGCTTAGTAATTAGTACAGGGTTCGAGACCCAGTACTTC. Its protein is CASSLVISTGFETQYF.

The CDR3 loop reads CASRKENNEQFF. DNA of the CDR3: TGTGCCAGCCGTAAGGAGAACAATGAGCAGTTCTTC. This chain connects TRBV6-5 to TRBJ2-1; D ambiguous. V lost 8 bases and J lost 5, with 10 bases in between. Germline V gives CDR1 MNHEY, CDR2 SVGAGI. The CDR3 covers 12 residues.

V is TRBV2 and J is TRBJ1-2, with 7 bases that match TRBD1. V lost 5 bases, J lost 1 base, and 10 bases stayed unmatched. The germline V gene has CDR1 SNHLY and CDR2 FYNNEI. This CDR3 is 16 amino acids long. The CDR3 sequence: CASSFPDRDLNYGYTF. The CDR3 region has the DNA TGTGCCAGCAGTTTCCCCGACAGGGACCTTAACTATGGCTACACCTTC.

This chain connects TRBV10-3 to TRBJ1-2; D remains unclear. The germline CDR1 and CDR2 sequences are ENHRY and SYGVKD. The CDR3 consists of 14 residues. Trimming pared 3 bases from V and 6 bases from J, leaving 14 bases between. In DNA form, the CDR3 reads TGTGCCATCAGTGAAGTGGTAGCGTGGGATGGCTACACCTTC. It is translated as CAISEVVAWDGYTF.

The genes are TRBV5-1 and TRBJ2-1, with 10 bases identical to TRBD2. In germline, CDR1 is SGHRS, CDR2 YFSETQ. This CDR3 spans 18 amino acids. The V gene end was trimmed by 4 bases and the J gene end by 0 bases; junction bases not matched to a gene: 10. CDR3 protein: CASSPSLTSGFSYNEQFF. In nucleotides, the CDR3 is TGCGCCAGCAGCCCATCACTGACTAGCGGGTTCTCCTACAATGAGCAGTTCTTC.

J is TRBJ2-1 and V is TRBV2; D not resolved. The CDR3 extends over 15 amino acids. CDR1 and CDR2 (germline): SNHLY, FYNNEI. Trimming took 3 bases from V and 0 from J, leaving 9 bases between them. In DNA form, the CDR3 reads TGTGCCAGCAGTGATCGGTGGAGCTCCTACAATGAGCAGTTCTTC. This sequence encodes CASSDRWSSYNEQFF.

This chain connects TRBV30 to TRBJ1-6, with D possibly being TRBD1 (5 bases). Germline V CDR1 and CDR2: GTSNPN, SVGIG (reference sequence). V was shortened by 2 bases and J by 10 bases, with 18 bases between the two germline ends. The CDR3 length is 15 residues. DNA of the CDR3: TGTGCCTGGAGTCCCCCCCCGCCGGGGGGGTCACCCCTCCACTTT. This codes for CAWSPPPPGGSPLHF. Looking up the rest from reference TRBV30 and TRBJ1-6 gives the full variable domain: SQTIHQWPATLVQPVGSPLSLECTVEGTSNPNLYWYRQAAGRGLQLLFYSVGIGQISSEVPQNLSASRPQDRQFILSSKKLLLSDSGFYLCAWSPPPPGGSPLHFGNGTRLTVT.

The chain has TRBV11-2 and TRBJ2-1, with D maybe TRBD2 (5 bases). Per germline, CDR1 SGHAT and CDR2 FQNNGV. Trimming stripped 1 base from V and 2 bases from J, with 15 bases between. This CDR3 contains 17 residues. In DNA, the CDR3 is TGTGCCAGCAGCTTAGCTGAGACAAGCGGCACCTACAATGAGCAGTTCTTC. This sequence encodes CASSLAETSGTYNEQFF.

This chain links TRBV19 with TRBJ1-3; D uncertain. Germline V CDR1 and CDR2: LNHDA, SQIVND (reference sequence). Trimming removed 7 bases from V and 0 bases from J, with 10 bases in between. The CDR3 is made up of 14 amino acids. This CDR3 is CASNPRDSGNTIYF. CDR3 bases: TGTGCCAGTAACCCGAGGGACTCTGGAAACACCATATATTTT.